Given below is one T cell receptor beta chain in context. The CDR3 has 16 residues. Trimming took off 0 bases at V and 4 bases at J, with 13 bases between the two ends. Germline CDR1 SGHRS, CDR2 YFSETQ. The sample is drawn from a study of blood T cell repertoires in COVID-19. Produced via immunoSEQ multiplex PCR; TCRdb's table is partial and in-frame only. Among approximately 530,000 clones listed, roughly nine tenths were seen once. The rearrangement uses TRBV5-1 and TRBJ2-2; perhaps TRBD1 as D (6 bases). Sequenced sample: peripheral blood. The clonotype was recovered from a woman between 50 and 59 years old with COVID-19, enrolled during active disease. CDR3 DNA: TGCGCCAGCAGCTTGGCCGGGACAAGATCCACCGGGGAGCTGTTTTTT. This translates into CASSLAGTRSTGELFF.